This TCR beta chain is from a study of CD8 T cells in ankylosing spondylitis. Study-wide points: Blood of patients with ankylosing spondylitis appeared to be characterized by a TCR beta motif of several highly homologous variants.

CDR1 and CDR2 from the germline V gene are SGHRS and YFSETQ. The CDR3 contains 18 residues. Trimming removed 0 bases from V and 4 bases from J; junction bases left unmatched: 11. Comments on this clonotype: What it binds is unknown.

TCRdb ran MiXCR on the 5' RACE reads and lists one entry per CDR3 protein. This repertoire shows roughly 670,000 distinct CDR3 sequences, about 20% found once; its top ten account for about a fifth. The chain has TRBV5-1 and TRBJ1-3; 9 bases are shared with TRBD1. The receptor's source is a male donor with ankylosing spondylitis. Sequencing was performed on blood, either unsorted or a sorted T cell fraction (not recorded which). The CDR3 loop reads CASSLVGQGIGPGNTIYF. The DNA of the CDR3 is TGCGCCAGCAGCTTGGTGGGACAGGGCATCGGACCGGGAAACACCATATATTTT.